The clone carrying this T cell receptor (beta chain) was observed a few times. The data originate from a study of beta chain features in type 1 diabetes. The whole isolated RNA underwent reverse transcription, so sequencing captured expressed TCRB transcripts. TCRdb's table, derived via immunoSEQ multiplex PCR, lists solely in-frame clones and lacks some. The profile shows 200,000 to 250,000 clones, roughly a tenth of them singletons. This CDR3 has 14 amino acids. Trimming took off 5 bases at V and 4 bases at J, with 12 bases between the two ends. Germline assignment: CDR1 SGHTA and CDR2 FQGNSA. Source material: central memory CD4+ T cells from blood. This TCR came from a young man in good health. The chain has TRBV7-2 and TRBJ1-3, with TRBD1 as a possible D gene (6 bases). The CDR3 DNA sequence: TGTGCCAGCAGCCCCAGGGGCTCCGGAAACACCATATATTTT. Amino acids: CASSPRGSGNTIYF.